The 10 T cell receptor beta chains below were found in one sample sequenced in a study of PD-1 blockade in classical Hodgkin lymphoma. Method: immunoSEQ multiplex PCR; TCRdb's copy keeps in-frame clones and lacks some. Among about 94,000 clones listed, 93% were seen once. The time point is: cycle 4 day 1 (C4D1), after more than five weeks of nivolumab. Relapse was seen in all patients after autologous stem cell transplantation, and brentuximab vedotin exposure was variable. The sample here was peripheral blood mononuclear cells (PBMCs), taken before the fourth cycle of nivolumab. These receptors were taken from a human donor with classical Hodgkin lymphoma.

V and J are TRBV30 and TRBJ2-7, with TRBD2 as a possible D gene (7 bases). Between the trimmed V and J ends, which lost 0 bases and 1 base, there was a span of 16 bases. The CDR3 sequence is 16 residues long. Germline CDR1 and CDR2: GTSNPN and SVGIG (reference sequence). DNA for the CDR3: TGTGCCTGGAGTGTACGGGGGGCTAGCGGTTCCTACGAGCAGTACTTC. Translating gives CAWSVRGASGSYEQYF. The full variable domain, rest sourced from reference TRBV30 and TRBJ2-7, is SQTIHQWPATLVQPVGSPLSLECTVEGTSNPNLYWYRQAAGRGLQLLFYSVGIGQISSEVPQNLSASRPQDRQFILSSKKLLLSDSGFYLCAWSVRGASGSYEQYFGPGTRLTVT.

The J gene is TRBJ2-5, the V gene TRBV9; 7 bases are a match to TRBD2. This CDR3 has 14 residues. Germline V lookup: CDR1 SGDLS, CDR2 YYNGEE. Losses at the gene ends were 6 bases for V and 5 bases for J; bases not matched to a gene: 10. The CDR3 sequence is CASNREDISETQYF. CDR3 DNA: TGTGCCAGCAACCGGGAGGATATATCGGAGACCCAGTACTTC.

The chain couples TRBV14 to TRBJ2-1, with 12 bases lining up with TRBD1. V was clipped by 0 bases and J by 4 bases; unmatched bases: 16. The V gene's germline CDR1 is SGHDN and CDR2 FVKESK. This CDR3 region has 21 residues. The CDR3 loop reads CASSQDRDRGRLAGPYNEQFF. Here the CDR3 DNA reads TGTGCCAGCAGCCAAGATCGGGACAGGGGGCGTCTAGCGGGCCCATACAATGAGCAGTTCTTC.

V and J are TRBV7-2 and TRBJ2-7; the D gene could be TRBD1 or TRBD2 (6 bases each). Germline-derived CDR1 and CDR2 are SGHTA and FQGNSA. Trimming shortened V by 5 bases and J by 2 bases, and 13 bases separated the two germline ends. This CDR3 has 14 amino acids. The CDR3, as DNA: TGTGCCAGCAGCCAAGGGGGGTTAGCCTACGAGCAGTACTTC. It yields the protein CASSQGGLAYEQYF.

This rearrangement joins TRBV5-1 to TRBJ2-1; 10 positions match TRBD2. The CDR3 runs to 14 residues. CDR1 and CDR2 (germline): SGHRS, YFSETQ. Losses at the gene ends were 6 bases for V and 4 bases for J; bases not matched to a gene: 4. This chain's CDR3 is CASTTSGQYNEQFF. The CDR3 region has the DNA TGCGCCAGCACGACTAGCGGGCAGTACAATGAGCAGTTCTTC.

Here the CDR3 DNA reads TGTGCCAGCAGTGAAGCGCGCGGACTACGGGGCTACACCTTC. This encodes CASSEARGLRGYTF. This chain connects TRBV2 to TRBJ1-2, with D unclear. V lost 0 bases to trimming and J lost 8 bases, with 13 bases between them. Germline values: CDR1 SNHLY, CDR2 FYNNEI. The CDR3 extends over 14 amino acids.

The chain has TRBV10-3 and TRBJ1-1; D remains ambiguous. CDR1 is ENHRY and CDR2 is SYGVKD in the germline V gene. CDR3 length: 13 amino acids. With 6 bases removed from V and 0 bases from J, the gap between germline ends came to 8 bases. The CDR3 coding sequence is TGTGCCATCAGGGAGGGAGTGAACACTGAAGCTTTCTTT. This translates into CAIREGVNTEAFF.

V gene TRBV7-8 combines with J gene TRBJ2-7, with D possibly TRBD1 on 6 matching bases. V was cut by 5 bases and J by 2 bases, with 13 bases left in between. Germline CDR1 reads SGHVS; CDR2 reads FQNEAQ. The CDR3 runs 14 residues. The CDR3 nucleotides are TGTGCCAGCAGCCATGAGGCAGGGGCCTACGAGCAGTACTTC. This gives the protein CASSHEAGAYEQYF.

The rearrangement joins TRBV7-2 to TRBJ2-1; tentative D call: TRBD2 (7 bases). V was shortened by 1 base and J by 13 bases, with 23 bases between the two germline ends. The CDR3 spans 16 residues. CDR1 is SGHTA, CDR2 FQGNSA, per germline. Here the CDR3 DNA reads TGTGCCAGCAGCTTAGTATCCGGGAGTCAAGGGGGGGGTCAGTTCTTC. It encodes CASSLVSGSQGGGQFF.

The chain carries TRBV10-1 and TRBJ2-7; D is unresolved. This CDR3 is 15 amino acids long. Looked up from germline, CDR1 is WNHNN and CDR2 is SYGVQD (reference sequence). V lost 0 bases to trimming and J lost 3 bases, with 12 bases between them. The CDR3 here is CASSESPDIRYEQYF. CDR3 sequence (DNA): TGCGCCAGCAGTGAGTCTCCGGATATCCGCTACGAGCAGTACTTC.